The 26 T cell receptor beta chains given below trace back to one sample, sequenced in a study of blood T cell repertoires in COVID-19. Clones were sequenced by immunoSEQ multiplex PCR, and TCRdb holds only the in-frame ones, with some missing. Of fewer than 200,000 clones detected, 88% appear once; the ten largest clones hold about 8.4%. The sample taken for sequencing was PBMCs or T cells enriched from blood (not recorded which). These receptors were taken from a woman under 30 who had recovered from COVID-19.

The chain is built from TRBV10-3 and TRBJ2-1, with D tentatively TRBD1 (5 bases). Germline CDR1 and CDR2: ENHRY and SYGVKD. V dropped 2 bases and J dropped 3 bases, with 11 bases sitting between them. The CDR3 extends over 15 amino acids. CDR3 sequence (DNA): TGTGCCATCAGTGAGGGGGCATCCTACTACAATGAGCAGTTCTTC. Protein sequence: CAISEGASYYNEQFF.

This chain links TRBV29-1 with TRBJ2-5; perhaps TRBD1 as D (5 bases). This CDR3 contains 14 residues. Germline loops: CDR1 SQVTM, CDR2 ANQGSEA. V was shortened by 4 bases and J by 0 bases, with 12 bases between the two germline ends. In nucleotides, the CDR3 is TGCAGCGTTGGGGCAGGGCCGTACCAAGAGACCCAGTACTTC. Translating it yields CSVGAGPYQETQYF.

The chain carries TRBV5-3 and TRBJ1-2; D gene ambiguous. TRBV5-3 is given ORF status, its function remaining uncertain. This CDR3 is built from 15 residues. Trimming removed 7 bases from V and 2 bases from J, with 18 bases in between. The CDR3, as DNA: TGTGCCAGACCCTCGGGCCGGAGGAAGAACTATGGCTACACCTTC. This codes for CARPSGRRKNYGYTF.

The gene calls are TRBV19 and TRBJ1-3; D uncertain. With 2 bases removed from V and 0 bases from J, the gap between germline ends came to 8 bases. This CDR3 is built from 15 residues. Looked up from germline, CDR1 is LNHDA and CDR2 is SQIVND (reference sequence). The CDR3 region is CASSITGYSGNTIYF. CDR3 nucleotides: TGTGCCAGTAGTATAACGGGATACTCTGGAAACACCATATATTTT.

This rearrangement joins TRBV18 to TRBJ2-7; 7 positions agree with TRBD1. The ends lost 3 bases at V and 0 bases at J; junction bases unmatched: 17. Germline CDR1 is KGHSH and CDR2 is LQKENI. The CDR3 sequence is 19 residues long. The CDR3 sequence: CASSPMDRSRQVYSYEQYF. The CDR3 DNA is TGTGCCAGCTCACCTATGGACAGGAGTCGACAGGTCTACTCCTACGAGCAGTACTTC.

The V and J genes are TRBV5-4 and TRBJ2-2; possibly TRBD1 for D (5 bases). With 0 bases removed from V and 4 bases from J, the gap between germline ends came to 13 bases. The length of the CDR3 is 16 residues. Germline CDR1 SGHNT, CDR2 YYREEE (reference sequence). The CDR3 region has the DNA TGTGCCAGCAGCTTGGGCCAGGGAAGTCTCACCGGGGAGCTGTTTTTT. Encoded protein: CASSLGQGSLTGELFF.

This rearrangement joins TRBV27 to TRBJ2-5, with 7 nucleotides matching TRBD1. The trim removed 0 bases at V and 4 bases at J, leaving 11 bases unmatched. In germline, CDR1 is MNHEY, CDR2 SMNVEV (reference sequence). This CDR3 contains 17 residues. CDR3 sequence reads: CASSLSILEQGRETQYF. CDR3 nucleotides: TGTGCCAGCAGTTTATCGATCCTAGAACAGGGGCGAGAGACCCAGTACTTC.

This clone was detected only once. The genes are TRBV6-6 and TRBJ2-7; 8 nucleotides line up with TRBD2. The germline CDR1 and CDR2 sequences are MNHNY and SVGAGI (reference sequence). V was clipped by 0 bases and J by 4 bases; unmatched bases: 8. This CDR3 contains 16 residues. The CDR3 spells CASSYSPPGLGYEQYF. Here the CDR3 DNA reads TGTGCCAGCAGTTACTCCCCCCCGGGACTAGGGTACGAGCAGTACTTC.

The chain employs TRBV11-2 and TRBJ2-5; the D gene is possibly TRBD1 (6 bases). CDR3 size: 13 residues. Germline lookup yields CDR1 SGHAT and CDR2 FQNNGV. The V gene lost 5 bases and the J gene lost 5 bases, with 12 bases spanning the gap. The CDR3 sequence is CASSTQGKETQYF. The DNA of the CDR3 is TGTGCCAGCAGCACCCAGGGGAAGGAGACCCAGTACTTC.

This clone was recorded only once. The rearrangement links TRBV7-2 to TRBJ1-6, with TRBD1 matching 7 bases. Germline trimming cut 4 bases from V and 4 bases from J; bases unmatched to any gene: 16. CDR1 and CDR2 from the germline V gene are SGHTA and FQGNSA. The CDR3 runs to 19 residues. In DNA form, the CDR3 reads TGTGCCAGCAGCTCAAGCGGCCAGGGGGTAAAACGATATAATTCACCCCTCCACTTT. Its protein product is CASSSSGQGVKRYNSPLHF.

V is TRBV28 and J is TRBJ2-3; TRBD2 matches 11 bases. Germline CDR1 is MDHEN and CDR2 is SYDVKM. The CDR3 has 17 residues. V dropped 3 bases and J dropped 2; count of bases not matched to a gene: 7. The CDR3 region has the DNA TGTGCCAGCAGTTTTGGGGGGACTAGCGGAAACACAGATACGCAGTATTTT. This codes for CASSFGGTSGNTDTQYF.

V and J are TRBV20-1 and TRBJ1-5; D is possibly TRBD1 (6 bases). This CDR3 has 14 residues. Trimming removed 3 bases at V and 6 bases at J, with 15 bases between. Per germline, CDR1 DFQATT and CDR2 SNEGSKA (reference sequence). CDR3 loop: CSASGNQGSQPQHF. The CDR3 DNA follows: TGCAGTGCTAGTGGGAACCAGGGGAGTCAGCCCCAGCATTTT.

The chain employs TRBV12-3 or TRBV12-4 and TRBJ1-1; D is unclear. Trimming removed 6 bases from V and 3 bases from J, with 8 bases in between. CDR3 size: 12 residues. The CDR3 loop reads CASSPRDTEAFF. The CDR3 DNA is TGTGCCAGCAGCCCGAGGGACACTGAAGCTTTCTTT.

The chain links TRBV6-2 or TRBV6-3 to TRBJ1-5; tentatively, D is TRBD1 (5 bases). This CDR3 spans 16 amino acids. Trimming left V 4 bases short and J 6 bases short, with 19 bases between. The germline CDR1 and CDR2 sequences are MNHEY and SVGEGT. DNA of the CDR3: TGTGCCAGCAGTTCTTTACAGGCAGCAAGTGGTCAGCCCCAGCATTTT. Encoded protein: CASSSLQAASGQPQHF.

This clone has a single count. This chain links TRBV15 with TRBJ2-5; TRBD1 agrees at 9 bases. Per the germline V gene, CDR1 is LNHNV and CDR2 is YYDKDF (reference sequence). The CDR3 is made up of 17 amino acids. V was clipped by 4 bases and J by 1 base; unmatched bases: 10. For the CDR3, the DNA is TGTGCCACCAGCATGTTGGGACAGGGTATTTTCCAAGAGACCCAGTACTTC. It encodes CATSMLGQGIFQETQYF.

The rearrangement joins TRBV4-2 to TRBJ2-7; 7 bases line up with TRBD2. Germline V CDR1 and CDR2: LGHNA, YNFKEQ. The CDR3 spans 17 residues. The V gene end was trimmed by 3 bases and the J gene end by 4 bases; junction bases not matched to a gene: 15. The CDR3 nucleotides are TGTGCCAGCAGCCAGCTAGGAGCGGGAAGGGACCAATACGAGCAGTACTTC. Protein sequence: CASSQLGAGRDQYEQYF.

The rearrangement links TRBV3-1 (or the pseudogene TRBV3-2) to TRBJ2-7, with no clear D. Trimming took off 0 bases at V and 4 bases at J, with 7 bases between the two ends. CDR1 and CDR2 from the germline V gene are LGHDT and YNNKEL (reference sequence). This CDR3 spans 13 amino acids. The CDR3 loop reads CASSQELTYEQYF. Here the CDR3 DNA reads TGTGCCAGCAGCCAAGAGTTGACTTACGAGCAGTACTTC.

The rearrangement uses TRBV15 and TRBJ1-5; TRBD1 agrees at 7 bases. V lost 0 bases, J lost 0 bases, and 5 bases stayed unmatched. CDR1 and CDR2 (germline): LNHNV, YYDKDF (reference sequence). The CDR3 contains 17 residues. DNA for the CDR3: TGTGCCACCAGCAGAGATACAGGGGTCCCTAGCAATCAGCCCCAGCATTTT. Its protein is CATSRDTGVPSNQPQHF.

The CDR3 region is CASREFTGNTIYF. The CDR3 DNA follows: TGCGCCAGCAGAGAGTTTACTGGAAACACCATATATTTT. The chain joins TRBV5-1 to TRBJ1-3; unclear D gene. The CDR3 runs to 13 residues. Looked up from germline, CDR1 is SGHRS and CDR2 is YFSETQ. V was pared by 5 bases and J by 2 bases, with 8 bases between.

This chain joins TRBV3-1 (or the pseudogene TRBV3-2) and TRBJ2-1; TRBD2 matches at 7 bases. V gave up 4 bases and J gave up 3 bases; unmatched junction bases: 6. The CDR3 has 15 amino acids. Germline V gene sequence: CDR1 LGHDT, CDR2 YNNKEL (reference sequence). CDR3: CASSLSGHNYNEQFF. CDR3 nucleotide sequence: TGTGCCAGCAGCCTTAGCGGGCACAACTACAATGAGCAGTTCTTC.

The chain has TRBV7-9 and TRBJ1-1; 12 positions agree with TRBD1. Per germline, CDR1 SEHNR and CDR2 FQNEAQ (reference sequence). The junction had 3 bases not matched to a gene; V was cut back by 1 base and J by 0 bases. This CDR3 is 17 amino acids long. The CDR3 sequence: CASSLGDRGRMNTEAFF. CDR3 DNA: TGTGCCAGCAGCTTAGGGGACAGGGGGCGCATGAACACTGAAGCTTTCTTT.

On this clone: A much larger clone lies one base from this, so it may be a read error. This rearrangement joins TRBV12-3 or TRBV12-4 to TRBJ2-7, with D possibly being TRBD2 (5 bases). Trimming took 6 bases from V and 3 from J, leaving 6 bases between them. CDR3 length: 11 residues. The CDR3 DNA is TGTGCCAGCAGCCGGGGCTACGAGCAGTACTTC. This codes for CASSRGYEQYF.

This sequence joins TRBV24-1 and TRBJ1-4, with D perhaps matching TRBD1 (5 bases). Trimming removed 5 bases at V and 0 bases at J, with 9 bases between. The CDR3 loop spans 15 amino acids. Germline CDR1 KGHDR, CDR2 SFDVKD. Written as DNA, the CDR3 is TGTGCCACCAGTGGGACGGGGGCAACTAATGAAAAACTGTTTTTT. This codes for CATSGTGATNEKLFF.

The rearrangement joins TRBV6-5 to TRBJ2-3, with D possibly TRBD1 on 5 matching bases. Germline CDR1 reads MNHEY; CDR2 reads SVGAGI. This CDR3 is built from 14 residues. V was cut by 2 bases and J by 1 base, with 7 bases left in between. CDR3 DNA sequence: TGTGCCAGCAGTTACAGGGGTGGCACAGATACGCAGTATTTT. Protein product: CASSYRGGTDTQYF.

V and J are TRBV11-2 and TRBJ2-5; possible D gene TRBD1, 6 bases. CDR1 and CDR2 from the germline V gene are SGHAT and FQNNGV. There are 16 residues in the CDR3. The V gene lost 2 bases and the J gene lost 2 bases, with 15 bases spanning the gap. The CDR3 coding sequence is TGTGCCAGCAGCTTAAATCAGGGGTTGTTACAAGAGACCCAGTACTTC. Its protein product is CASSLNQGLLQETQYF.

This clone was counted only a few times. The CDR3 region is CASSLTGAGEAFF. Here the CDR3 DNA reads TGTGCCAGCAGTTTAACAGGGGCGGGGGAAGCTTTCTTT. The chain recombines TRBV6-5 with TRBJ1-1, with TRBD1 matching over 7 bases. The V gene end was trimmed by 4 bases and the J gene end by 8 bases; junction bases not matched to a gene: 7. The germline CDR1 and CDR2 sequences are MNHEY and SVGAGI. The CDR3 spans 13 residues.